Following are 10 T cell receptor beta chains from one sample sequenced in a study of T cells in Graves' hyperthyroidism and ophthalmopathy. Researchers amplified the TCR beta CDR3 regions from RNA transcripts. The HTBI primer set was used in a first-round RT-PCR of the TCR CDR3. MiXCR, applied by TCRdb to the multiplex PCR reads, yields one record per CDR3 protein. This table has more than 350,000 distinct CDR3 sequences, roughly 15% appearing once. The sample comprised blood. The receptors shown here come from a woman aged 60 to 75 with Graves' ophthalmopathy.

This clonotype has at least ten counts. Here the CDR3 DNA reads TGTGCCAGCAGTATGACAGGGGGCGGAGAGACCCAGTACTTC. It translates to CASSMTGGGETQYF. The genes are TRBV28 and TRBJ2-5, with 10 bases fitting TRBD1. Trimming at V came to 5 bases and at J to 4 bases, leaving 4 bases not matched to a gene. Germline CDR1 MDHEN, CDR2 SYDVKM. The CDR3 has 14 amino acids.

This clonotype showed up many times. V usage is TRBV5-1 and J usage is TRBJ2-7, with D uncertain. Germline V lookup: CDR1 SGHRS, CDR2 YFSETQ. V was clipped by 0 bases and J by 6 bases, with 10 bases between them. The CDR3 runs 13 residues. CDR3 loop: CASSLDVSGEQYF. The CDR3 nucleotides are TGCGCCAGCAGCTTGGATGTATCCGGCGAGCAGTACTTC.

This chain uses TRBV5-1 with TRBJ1-3; D unresolved. Germline V gene lookup returns CDR1 SGHRS and CDR2 YFSETQ. Trimming took off 0 bases at V and 4 bases at J, with 8 bases between the two ends. There are 14 residues in the CDR3. The CDR3 sequence is CASSLAGEGNTIYF. Written as DNA, the CDR3 is TGCGCCAGCAGCTTGGCAGGAGAAGGAAACACCATATATTTT.

This clonotype was seen at least ten times. J is TRBJ2-7 and V is TRBV27, with D perhaps assigned TRBD1 or TRBD2 (6 bases each). Trimming pared 8 bases from V and 6 bases from J, leaving 17 bases between. CDR3 size: 13 residues. The V gene's germline CDR1 is MNHEY and CDR2 SMNVEV (reference sequence). CDR3 sequence reads: CASGPAEGGEQYF. The CDR3 bases are TGTGCCAGCGGACCGGCCGAGGGGGGCGAGCAGTACTTC.

CDR3 region: CSVEGLPSPPQETQYF. The CDR3 nucleotides are TGCAGCGTTGAAGGACTACCCTCCCCTCCCCAAGAGACCCAGTACTTC. This rearrangement joins TRBV29-1 to TRBJ2-5, with TRBD2 as a possible D gene (5 bases). V lost 1 base and J 1 base, leaving 16 bases between the germline ends. Looked up from germline, CDR1 is SQVTM and CDR2 is ANQGSEA. CDR3 length: 16 amino acids.

The CDR3 protein is CASSPRGSGGSYNEQFF. The CDR3 DNA follows: TGCGCCAGCAGCCCCCGGGGCAGCGGGGGATCCTACAATGAGCAGTTCTTC. This sequence joins TRBV4-1 and TRBJ2-1; 8 bases are a match to TRBD2. Germline-derived CDR1 and CDR2 are MGHRA and YSYEKL. The V gene end was trimmed by 4 bases and the J gene end by 1 base; junction bases not matched to a gene: 9. The CDR3 contains 17 residues.

In its sample, this clonotype was seen many times. The rearrangement joins TRBV7-9 to TRBJ1-2, with a weak D call TRBD1 (5 bases). Germline V gives CDR1 SEHNR, CDR2 FQNEAQ (reference sequence). Trimming took 1 base from V and 2 from J, leaving 11 bases between them. The CDR3 sequence is 15 residues long. The CDR3, as DNA: TGTGCCAGCAGCTTAGGTTACAGGACGAACTATGGCTACACCTTC. This codes for CASSLGYRTNYGYTF.

The genes are TRBV29-1 and TRBJ1-2, with 8 bases matching TRBD1. The CDR3 is made up of 14 amino acids. The germline V gene has CDR1 SQVTM and CDR2 ANQGSEA. Trimming took 4 bases from V and 0 from J; bases not matched to a gene: 4. The CDR3 DNA is TGCAGCGTTGTGGACAGGGAAGCTAACTATGGCTACACCTTC. Amino acid sequence: CSVVDREANYGYTF.

This rearrangement joins TRBV10-3 to TRBJ2-7; 8 bases are a match to TRBD1. V was clipped by 4 bases and J by 4 bases; unmatched bases: 6. CDR3 size: 14 residues. Looked up from germline, CDR1 is ENHRY and CDR2 is SYGVKD. The CDR3 is CAISGTGLSYEQYF. The CDR3, as DNA: TGTGCCATCAGTGGGACAGGGCTCTCTTACGAGCAGTACTTC.

This clonotype was picked up many times. The V gene is TRBV6-1, the J gene TRBJ2-2, with 8 bases aligning to TRBD1. V was clipped by 7 bases and J by 0 bases; unmatched bases: 4. The CDR3 has 15 residues. Germline CDR1 MNHNS, CDR2 SASEGT. The CDR3 reads CASISTGANTGELFF. DNA for the CDR3: TGTGCCAGCATCTCGACAGGGGCGAACACCGGGGAGCTGTTTTTT.